This TCR beta chain stems from a study of shared clonotypes between healthy human individuals. This CDR3 has 14 amino acids. The germline V gene encodes CDR1 SGHDT and CDR2 YYEEEE. Trimming removed 2 bases from V and 5 bases from J; junction bases left unmatched: 3. The study, taken as a whole, reports: Across a handful of donors, naive CD4 shared 5% to 5.5%, naive CD8 less than 4%, memory CD4 roughly 2.4%, memory CD8 approximately 0.4%.

A word on this clone: Its antigen is not known. In the same sample, other DNA sequences code for this CDR3.

This was a deep-level run. The material for each subset, its genomic DNA, was split evenly across several immunoSEQ plates. Using immunoSEQ multiplex PCR, the repertoire was profiled, and TCRdb retains in-frame clones only, with some absent. The profile shows millions of clones, over 85% of them singletons. CD45RO-negative cells were positively selected for CCR7, leaving out terminally differentiated effector memory CD45RA+ cells. The gene calls are TRBV5-6 and TRBJ2-7; 11 bases align to TRBD2. The specimen sequenced was naive CD8+ T cells sorted from blood. The receptor's source is a man aged 18-30 years in good health. The CDR3 bases are TGTGCCAGCAGCTTCGGACTAGCGGGCGACGAGCAGTACTTC. It specifies CASSFGLAGDEQYF.